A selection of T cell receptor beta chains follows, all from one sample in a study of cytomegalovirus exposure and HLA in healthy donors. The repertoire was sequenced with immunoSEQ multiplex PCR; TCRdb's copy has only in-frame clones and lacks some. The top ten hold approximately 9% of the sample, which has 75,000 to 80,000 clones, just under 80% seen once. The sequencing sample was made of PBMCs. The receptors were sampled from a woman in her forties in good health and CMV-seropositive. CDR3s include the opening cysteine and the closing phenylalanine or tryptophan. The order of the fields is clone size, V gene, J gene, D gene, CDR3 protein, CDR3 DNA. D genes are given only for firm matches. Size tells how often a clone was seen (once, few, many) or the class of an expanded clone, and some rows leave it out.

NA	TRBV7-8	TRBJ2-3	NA	CASSRRTDRRTQYF	TGTGCCAGCAGCAGACGGACCGACAGAAGGACGCAGTATTTT
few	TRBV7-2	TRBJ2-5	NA	CASSLGRVQETQYF	TGTGCCAGCAGCTTAGGCAGGGTCCAAGAGACCCAGTACTTC
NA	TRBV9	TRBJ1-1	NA	CASSVNTNTEAFF	TGTGCCAGCAGCGTAAACACGAACACTGAAGCTTTCTTT
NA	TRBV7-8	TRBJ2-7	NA	CASSLGTIPYEQYF	TGTGCCAGCAGCTTAGGGACAATACCCTACGAGCAGTACTTC
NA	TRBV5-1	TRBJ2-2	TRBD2	CASSMGLAATGELFF	TGCGCCAGCAGCATGGGACTAGCGGCCACCGGGGAGCTGTTTTTT
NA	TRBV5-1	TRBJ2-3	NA	CASSSSQSTQYF	TGCGCCAGCAGCTCTTCACAGTCCACGCAGTATTTT
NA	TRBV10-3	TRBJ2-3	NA	CAIRAGAEGDTQYF	TGTGCCATCCGGGCGGGGGCCGAGGGAGATACGCAGTATTTT
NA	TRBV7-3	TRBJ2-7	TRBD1	CASSLKGQSGYEQYF	TGTGCCAGCAGCCTTAAGGGACAGAGTGGCTACGAGCAGTACTTC
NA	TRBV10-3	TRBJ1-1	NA	CAISVEVNTEAFF	TGTGCCATCAGTGTTGAGGTAAACACTGAAGCTTTCTTT
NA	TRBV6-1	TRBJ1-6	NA	CASSDGGTYNSPLHF	TGTGCCAGCAGTGATGGAGGGACGTATAATTCACCCCTCCACTTT
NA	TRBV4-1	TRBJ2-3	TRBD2	CASSQGRGGRRDTQYF	TGCGCCAGCAGCCAAGGGCGGGGGGGCCGGAGAGATACGCAGTATTTT